The 11 T cell receptor beta chains in this list originate from one sample, sequenced in a study of blood T cell repertoires in COVID-19. Sequencing was performed with immunoSEQ multiplex PCR; in TCRdb, only in-frame clones are kept and a portion is missing. The table lists about 130,000 clones, around 86% of them singletons. Sequenced: peripheral blood. These receptor sequences come from a woman aged 50 to 60 who had recovered from COVID-19.

This sequence joins TRBV2 and TRBJ2-1, with 11 bases aligning to TRBD2. The CDR3 totals 17 residues. Per germline, CDR1 SNHLY and CDR2 FYNNEI. Trimming took 1 base from V and 9 from J; bases not matched to a gene: 11. CDR3 residues: CASSEGRLAGRTGEQFF. The CDR3, as DNA: TGTGCCAGCAGTGAAGGGAGACTAGCGGGGCGGACGGGTGAGCAGTTCTTC. The full variable domain, with the rest looked up from reference TRBV2 and TRBJ2-1, is EPEVTQTPSHQVTQMGQEVILRCVPISNHLYFYWYRQILGQKVEFLVSFYNNEISEKSEIFDDQFSVERPDGSNFTLKIRSTKLEDSAMYFCASSEGRLAGRTGEQFFGPGTRLTVL.

As regards this clone: At one boundary the junction diverges from the germline segment, which might be a read error. The chain combines TRBV6-6 with TRBJ1-6, with D possibly being TRBD1 (6 bases). Germline V gene data show CDR1 as MNHNY and CDR2 as SVGAGI (reference sequence). This CDR3 comprises 14 residues. The CDR3 DNA follows: TGTGCCAGCAGTTACTCGGGACAAACCAGGCCCGGTGACTTT. Protein product: CASSYSGQTRPGDF.

The chain combines TRBV19 with TRBJ1-3; D perhaps matches TRBD1 (5 bases). The CDR3 totals 16 residues. V lost 4 bases, J lost 3 bases, and 16 bases lay in between. Germline lookup yields CDR1 LNHDA and CDR2 SQIVND (reference sequence). In DNA, the CDR3 is TGTGCCAGTAGTACCCCGACGGCAGGGTTTGGAAACACCATATATTTT. Translating it yields CASSTPTAGFGNTIYF.

This clone was counted once. This CDR3 reads CATSDFSTGDYEQYF. The DNA of the CDR3 is TGTGCCACCAGTGACTTCTCGACAGGGGACTACGAGCAGTACTTC. The rearrangement links TRBV24-1 to TRBJ2-7; 8 bases align to TRBD1. The CDR3 has 15 residues. The germline V gene has CDR1 KGHDR and CDR2 SFDVKD. Losses at the gene ends were 4 bases for V and 3 bases for J; bases not matched to a gene: 7.

This chain uses TRBV11-3 with TRBJ1-2; TRBD1 matches 10 bases. V lost 0 bases to trimming and J lost 8 bases; unmatched junction nucleotides: 6. Per germline, CDR1 SGHNT and CDR2 YENEEA. CDR3 length equals 15 residues. Written as DNA, the CDR3 is TGTGCCAGCAGCTTAGACCCTGGACAGGGGGACGGCTACACCTTC. This sequence encodes CASSLDPGQGDGYTF.

The chain has TRBV2 and TRBJ2-7; the D gene is possibly TRBD1 (5 bases). With 7 bases removed from V and 0 bases from J, the gap between germline ends came to 10 bases. CDR1 and CDR2 (germline): SNHLY, FYNNEI. The CDR3 is made up of 13 amino acids. CDR3 sequence: CASMEDSSYEQYF. For the CDR3, the DNA is TGTGCCAGCATGGAAGACAGCTCCTACGAGCAGTACTTC. Combining the CDR3 with reference TRBV2 and TRBJ2-7 gives the whole variable domain EPEVTQTPSHQVTQMGQEVILRCVPISNHLYFYWYRQILGQKVEFLVSFYNNEISEKSEIFDDQFSVERPDGSNFTLKIRSTKLEDSAMYFCASMEDSSYEQYFGPGTRLTVT.

This clone was seen more than once but under ten times. The V and J genes are TRBV19 and TRBJ1-2, with D tentatively TRBD1 (6 bases). V was shortened by 4 bases and J by 3 bases, with 12 bases between the two germline ends. From germline, CDR1 is LNHDA and CDR2 SQIVND (reference sequence). The length of the CDR3 is 14 residues. The CDR3 reads CASSTRGTDYGYTF. DNA for the CDR3: TGTGCCAGTAGTACTAGGGGGACGGACTATGGCTACACCTTC. The full variable domain, with the rest looked up from reference TRBV19 and TRBJ1-2, is DGGITQSPKYLFRKEGQNVTLSCEQNLNHDAMYWYRQDPGQGLRLIYYSQIVNDFQKGDIAEGYSVSREKKESFPLTVTSAQKNPTAFYLCASSTRGTDYGYTFGSGTRLTVV.

Comments on this clone: The same CDR3 is also encoded by other DNA sequences in this sample. The V call is TRBV18, the J call TRBJ1-3; tentatively, D is TRBD1 (5 bases). Trimming pared 1 base from V and 1 base from J, leaving 8 bases between. Looked up from germline, CDR1 is KGHSH and CDR2 is LQKENI. There are 15 residues in the CDR3. In DNA form, the CDR3 reads TGTGCCAGCTCACCACGGCAGGGATCTGGAAACACCATATATTTT. Its translation: CASSPRQGSGNTIYF.

This chain links TRBV12-5 with TRBJ2-1, with D possibly TRBD2 on 5 matching bases. Germline lookup yields CDR1 LGHNT and CDR2 FRNRAP. There are 15 residues in the CDR3. Between the trimmed V and J ends, which lost 2 bases and 5 bases, there was a span of 13 bases. CDR3: CASGLYVGVNNEQFF. CDR3 in DNA: TGTGCTAGTGGTTTGTATGTGGGAGTGAACAATGAGCAGTTCTTC.

The chain couples TRBV11-2 to TRBJ1-5; D perhaps matches TRBD1 (5 bases). Looked up from germline, CDR1 is SGHAT and CDR2 is FQNNGV. The CDR3 has 15 amino acids. Trimming took off 5 bases at V and 7 bases at J, with 18 bases between the two ends. As DNA, the CDR3 is TGTGCCAGCAGCCCTCTGGGCGGGAGGGGACAGCCCCAGCATTTT. This encodes CASSPLGGRGQPQHF.

The chain has TRBV9 and TRBJ2-1; TRBD2 agrees at 7 bases. J gave up 1 base and V 4 bases, and 5 bases lay outside the gene matches. Per germline, CDR1 SGDLS and CDR2 YYNGEE. The CDR3 extends over 15 amino acids. CDR3 DNA sequence: TGTGCCAGCAGCCGGGGGGTAGGATCCTACAATGAGCAGTTCTTC. Protein sequence: CASSRGVGSYNEQFF.